This record covers a single TCR beta chain. Its antigen is still unknown. Blood sampling was done at baseline, cycle 4 day 1, and cycle 7 day 1. The data stem from a study of OX40 agonist ivuxolimab in advanced cancers. As for the study in general: Earlier anti-PD-1, anti-PD-L1 or anti-CTLA-4 therapy was permitted; 30% to 50% had received some. Findings of the study overall: The study observed clonal expansion of CD4+ and CD8+ blood T cells by week 6 at 0.1 to 3.0 mg/kg.

In germline, CDR1 is MNHEY, CDR2 SVGAGI. Trimming took off 5 bases at V and 5 bases at J, with 15 bases between the two ends. The CDR3 totals 15 residues. Sequenced by immunoSEQ multiplex PCR; TCRdb stores in-frame clones only, minus some. This sample has fewer than 85,000 clones, with around nine tenths found just once. This TCR derives from an adult with an advanced solid tumor such as melanoma, head and neck, liver or kidney cancer. The source material was CD4+ or CD8+ T cells sorted from blood, sampled in a trial of the OX40 agonist ivuxolimab. This sequence joins TRBV6-5 and TRBJ2-2; maybe TRBD1 (6 bases). CDR3 loop: CASSRRGVGTGELFF. CDR3 DNA: TGTGCCAGCAGTCGCAGGGGAGTGGGGACCGGGGAGCTGTTTTTT.